This TCR beta chain was captured by sequencing in a study of T cells in Graves' hyperthyroidism and ophthalmopathy. Losses at the gene ends were 2 bases for V and 7 bases for J; bases not matched to a gene: 24. This CDR3 comprises 21 residues. The germline gives CDR1 DFQATT, CDR2 SNEGSKA (reference sequence). From RNA transcripts, TCR beta CDR3 regions were amplified. Carried out on the TCR CDR3, a first-round RT-PCR used the HTBI primer set. TCRdb ran MiXCR on the multiplex PCR reads and lists one entry per CDR3 protein. The profile shows around 600,000 distinct CDR3 sequences, 14% of them singletons. This clonotype was seen only a few times. What it recognizes is unknown. Study-wide results and caveats: Also found in blood were most expanded thyroid clonotypes above 0.001.

This chain joins TRBV20-1 and TRBJ2-5; 14 bases are a match to TRBD2. Sequenced: blood. This clonotype was obtained from a young woman with Graves' ophthalmopathy. The CDR3 nucleotides read TGCAGTGCTAGATCTCTGCTAGGGACTAGCGGGAGAATTAGGGATTACGTGACCCAGTACTTC. Encoded protein: CSARSLLGTSGRIRDYVTQYF.